The next 17 T cell receptor beta chains were all read from a single sample in a study of chemoradiotherapy in HPV16-positive cancers (dated by TCRdb to the early 2020s). The library was prepared using the immunoSEQ multiplex PCR assay. This immuneACCESS table, as held by TCRdb, lists in-frame sequences with V and J called but not all clones. Of the missing ones, under half trace to an unresolved V gene in checked studies; the others have no known cause. Here the sample has more than 20,000 clones; around nine tenths occur a single time. The ten top clones hold 15% to 20% of the sample. Sequencing used blood, obtained from a patient who underwent chemoradiotherapy. These TCRs come from a human donor with HPV-associated anogenital cancer.

This rearrangement joins TRBV5-8 to TRBJ1-5; 7 bases are a match to TRBD1. Looked up from germline, CDR1 is SGHTS and CDR2 is YDEGEE. The J segment lost 4 bases and the V segment lost 2 bases, leaving 6 bases of the junction unmatched. This CDR3 is built from 15 residues. In DNA form, the CDR3 reads TGTGCCAGCAGCTTTCCAGGGGGTTCTAATCAGCCCCAGCATTTT. As protein: CASSFPGGSNQPQHF.

The chain couples TRBV5-1 to TRBJ2-7; 8 bases are shared with TRBD1. J gave up 0 bases and V 4 bases, and 6 bases lay outside the gene matches. This CDR3 contains 15 residues. Germline CDR1 and CDR2: SGHRS and YFSETQ. The DNA of the CDR3 is TGCGCCAGCAGCGCGTCAGGGGGCAGCTCCTACGAGCAGTACTTC. It specifies CASSASGGSSYEQYF.

The V call is TRBV4-3, the J call TRBJ1-2; the D gene is possibly TRBD1 (5 bases). In germline, CDR1 is LGHNA, CDR2 YSLEER. The V end was cut by 1 base, the J end by 7 bases, with 22 bases between. The CDR3 runs to 17 residues. DNA for the CDR3: TGCGCCAGCAGCCAAGCTTCCCTTGTGGGGGAACTTGGTGGCTACACCTTC. Its protein is CASSQASLVGELGGYTF.

The genes are TRBV7-6 and TRBJ1-2, with D possibly being TRBD1 (5 bases). Germline V gives CDR1 SGHVS, CDR2 FNYEAQ. The CDR3 contains 16 residues. V was shortened by 1 base and J by 4 bases, with 16 bases between the two germline ends. This CDR3 reads CASSLGAGGRGYGYTF. In nucleotides, the CDR3 is TGTGCCAGCAGCTTAGGGGCCGGGGGTAGGGGCTATGGCTACACCTTC.

The gene calls are TRBV7-2 and TRBJ2-6, with 7 bases matching TRBD1. The CDR3 totals 16 residues. With V trimmed by 1 base and J by 2 bases, 2 bases remained unmatched. Looked up from germline, CDR1 is SGHTA and CDR2 is FQGNSA. This chain's CDR3 is CASSLEGATGANVLTF. In nucleotides, the CDR3 is TGTGCCAGCAGCTTAGAGGGGGCGACTGGGGCCAACGTCCTGACTTTC. The full variable domain, with the rest looked up from reference TRBV7-2 and TRBJ2-6, is GAGVSQSPSNKVTEKGKDVELRCDPISGHTALYWYRQSLGQGLEFLIYFQGNSAPDKSGLPSDRFSAERTGGSVSTLTIQRTQQEDSAVYLCASSLEGATGANVLTFGAGSRLTVL.

This clone showed up just once. The chain joins TRBV7-9 to TRBJ1-2; D ambiguous. Trimming took 2 bases from V and 4 from J, leaving 20 bases between them. The CDR3 covers 17 residues. Germline loops: CDR1 SEHNR, CDR2 FQNEAQ (reference sequence). The CDR3 sequence is CASSLSDRRNSSYGYTF. CDR3 sequence (DNA): TGTGCCAGCAGCTTATCGGATCGGCGAAACTCTAGCTATGGCTACACCTTC.

The chain joins TRBV7-9 to TRBJ1-1; D uncertain. Trimming removed 1 base from V and 1 base from J, with 10 bases in between. CDR1 SEHNR and CDR2 FQNEAQ come from the germline V gene (reference sequence). There are 15 residues in the CDR3. The CDR3 loop is CASSLGAVGNTEAFF. The CDR3 coding sequence is TGTGCCAGCAGCTTAGGGGCAGTCGGGAACACTGAAGCTTTCTTT.

The genes are TRBV2 and TRBJ1-5; tentative D call: TRBD1 (6 bases). CDR1 and CDR2 (germline): SNHLY, FYNNEI. The CDR3 spans 17 residues. Trimming cost V 8 bases and J 1 base, with 21 bases left between them. The CDR3 bases are TGTGCCAGCCGCTATCAAGGGGGGACCTTGAGCAATCAGCCCCAGCATTTT. Translating it yields CASRYQGGTLSNQPQHF.

This chain joins TRBV5-1 and TRBJ2-5; a possible D gene is TRBD2 (5 bases). Germline V gives CDR1 SGHRS, CDR2 YFSETQ. The CDR3 runs 15 residues. The V end was cut by 0 bases, the J end by 1 base, with 10 bases between. The CDR3 loop reads CASSLGGRGQETQYF. CDR3 sequence (DNA): TGCGCCAGCAGCTTGGGAGGACGGGGCCAAGAGACCCAGTACTTC.

The chain recombines TRBV7-2 with TRBJ1-3; D gene unclear. The CDR3 contains 13 residues. V was pared by 5 bases and J by 3 bases, with 8 bases between. Germline-derived CDR1 and CDR2 are SGHTA and FQGNSA. In nucleotides, the CDR3 is TGTGCCAGCAGCCATACCGGTGGAAACACCATATATTTT. Its translation is CASSHTGGNTIYF.

The chain employs TRBV13 and TRBJ1-2, with D perhaps matching TRBD1 (5 bases). Germline V lookup: CDR1 PRHDT, CDR2 FYEKMQ (reference sequence). V shed 2 bases and J shed 2 bases, with 15 bases lying between them. CDR3 length: 16 residues. In nucleotides, the CDR3 is TGTGCCAGCAGCTTATCCTACCACCGGGACAACTATGGCTACACCTTC. This codes for CASSLSYHRDNYGYTF.

This sequence joins TRBV5-4 and TRBJ1-2; 9 bases agree with TRBD1. The CDR3 is 17 residues long. V was pared by 4 bases and J by 4 bases, with 14 bases of the junction left unmatched. Germline V CDR1 and CDR2: SGHNT, YYREEE (reference sequence). CDR3 sequence (DNA): TGTGCCAGCAGCCTTCCGACAGGGGGTGGTTTAGGCTATGGCTACACCTTC. It translates to CASSLPTGGGLGYGYTF.

The chain joins TRBV4-3 to TRBJ2-3, with 9 nucleotides matching TRBD2. There are 18 residues in the CDR3. V lost 0 bases and J lost 0; bases outside the gene matches: 7. CDR1 and CDR2 (germline): LGHNA, YSLEER. The CDR3 DNA sequence: TGCGCCAGCAGCCAAGACTGGGCTAGCGGGACAAGCACAGATACGCAGTATTTT. Its protein is CASSQDWASGTSTDTQYF.

The gene calls are TRBV18 and TRBJ1-3, with D maybe TRBD1 (5 bases). V was trimmed by 4 bases and J by 3 bases, leaving 10 bases between them. CDR3 length: 14 residues. Germline CDR1 reads KGHSH; CDR2 reads LQKENI. This CDR3 reads CASSRSGGGNTIYF. The CDR3, as DNA: TGTGCCAGCTCACGTTCGGGGGGTGGAAACACCATATATTTT.

This chain connects TRBV10-3 to TRBJ2-7; D is perhaps TRBD1 (5 bases). Trimming removed 8 bases at V and 3 bases at J, with 14 bases between. The germline gives CDR1 ENHRY, CDR2 SYGVKD. The CDR3 runs 13 residues. The CDR3 sequence: CAIGADTYYEQYF. CDR3 DNA: TGTGCCATCGGGGCGGACACTTACTACGAGCAGTACTTC.

The genes are TRBV7-2 and TRBJ1-4, with D maybe TRBD1 (5 bases). V was pared by 5 bases and J by 4 bases, with 14 bases between. In germline, CDR1 is SGHTA, CDR2 FQGNSA. The CDR3 covers 15 residues. The CDR3 DNA reads as TGTGCCAGCAGCCCTCGTACGGGGGTTAATGAAAAACTGTTTTTT. Translation: CASSPRTGVNEKLFF.

The rearrangement uses TRBV7-2 and TRBJ1-1; D perhaps matches TRBD1 (5 bases). The V gene lost 11 bases and the J gene lost 6 bases, with 19 bases spanning the gap. The germline V gene encodes CDR1 SGHTA and CDR2 FQGNSA. The CDR3 is 13 residues long. In nucleotides, the CDR3 is TGTGCCGGGGGGGGGAGACTGAGCTCTGAAGCTTTCTTT. As protein: CAGGGRLSSEAFF.